Detailed here is one T cell receptor (beta chain). The protocol was immunoSEQ multiplex PCR, while the TCRdb copy is restricted to in-frame clones and leaves out a portion. The sample has about 150,000 clones, roughly three quarters seen once. The data are from a study of blood T cell repertoires in COVID-19. At the level of the study: Sample material is recorded as cDNA or gDNA derived from T cells, B-cell-depleted T cells, or PBMCs.

Germline CDR1 reads MNHEY; CDR2 reads SVGAGI. The CDR3 has 13 amino acids. The ends were cut back, 6 bases at V and 11 bases at J, with 14 bases in the middle. The sequencing input was peripheral blood. The V and J genes are TRBV6-5 and TRBJ1-6; no clear D. This TCR was sampled from a man aged 50-59 years with active or convalescent COVID-19. In DNA form, the CDR3 reads TGTGCCAGCAGGACTAGGGCAGATGCACCCCTCCACTTT. It is translated as CASRTRADAPLHF.